This is a list of T cell receptor beta chains from one sample in a study of shared clonotypes between healthy human individuals. Measured with immunoSEQ multiplex PCR; TCRdb has only the in-frame clones, and not every one. The table records 1,500,000 or so clones, approximately 97% of them present only once. What was sequenced was naive CD4+ T cells sorted from blood. These receptors were obtained from a man between 25 and 39 years old in good health. Each CDR3 is given with its conserved first and last residue. A D gene is named only where the DNA matches it firmly. The size of a clone is reported for some rows only, either as once, few or many, or as a class for expanded clones.

CDR3aa	CDR3nt	abundance	v_gene	j_gene	d_gene
CASSLAGVYEQYF	TGTGCCAGCAGTTTAGCGGGAGTCTACGAGCAGTACTTC	NA	TRBV28	TRBJ2-7	TRBD2
CASSETSGSRGNIQYF	TGTGCCAGCAGCGAGACTAGCGGGAGCCGGGGAAACATTCAGTACTTC	NA	TRBV5-5	TRBJ2-4	TRBD2
CASSLVAGVTVF	TGTGCCAGCTCCCTAGTGGCCGGGGTAACCGTTTTT	NA	TRBV18	TRBJ1-4	NA
CASSPARADYGYTF	TGTGCCAGCTCACCAGCGCGGGCGGACTATGGCTACACCTTC	NA	TRBV18	TRBJ1-2	NA
CASSPSSGRAHEQYF	TGTGCCAGCAGCCCTTCTAGCGGGAGGGCCCACGAGCAGTACTTC	NA	TRBV14	TRBJ2-7	TRBD2
CASRGGRDRGTEAFF	TGTGCCAGCAGGGGGGGCCGGGACAGGGGCACTGAAGCTTTCTTT	NA	TRBV6-5	TRBJ1-1	TRBD1
CASHRDSSYNEQFF	TGCGCCAGCCATAGGGACAGCTCCTACAATGAGCAGTTCTTC	NA	TRBV10-2	TRBJ2-1	TRBD1
CASGGDSGNTIYF	TGTGCCAGCGGTGGGGACTCTGGAAACACCATATATTTT	once	TRBV2	TRBJ1-3	NA
CASSLRRDTEAFF	TGTGCCAGCAGTCTTCGGAGGGACACTGAAGCTTTCTTT	NA	TRBV6-1	TRBJ1-1	NA
CASSRPSRQANTGELFF	TGTGCCAGCAGCAGACCCTCACGACAAGCGAACACCGGGGAGCTGTTTTTT	NA	TRBV7-9	TRBJ2-2	NA
CASSTSGGNTDTQYF	TGTGCCAGCAGCACCTCAGGGGGAAACACAGATACGCAGTATTTT	NA	TRBV11-1	TRBJ2-3	TRBD1
CASSLVVDTEAFF	TGTGCCAGCAGCTTAGTTGTGGACACTGAAGCTTTCTTT	few	TRBV7-2	TRBJ1-1	NA
CASSLTGQGFNQPQHF	TGTGCCAGCAGCTTGACGGGACAGGGCTTCAATCAGCCCCAGCATTTT	NA	TRBV5-6	TRBJ1-5	TRBD1
CASNGLLAVGELFF	TGCGCCAGCAACGGGTTACTAGCGGTTGGGGAGCTGTTTTTT	NA	TRBV10-2	TRBJ2-2	TRBD2
CASSFSDTGEQYF	TGTGCCAGCAGCTTCTCGGACACAGGCGAGCAGTACTTC	NA	TRBV5-4	TRBJ2-7	NA
CASSPRPPGTSGAYEQYF	TGTGCCAGCAGCCCCCGGCCCCCGGGCACTAGCGGAGCCTACGAGCAGTACTTC	once	TRBV7-9	TRBJ2-7	TRBD2
CASSIFSSGLIEKLFF	TGTGCCAGTAGTATCTTTTCATCAGGGTTAATCGAAAAACTGTTTTTT	NA	TRBV19	TRBJ1-4	NA
CASSFLGANVLTF	TGTGCCAGTAGTTTCCTGGGGGCCAACGTCCTGACTTTC	NA	TRBV19	TRBJ2-6	NA
CASSQIGSPNTEAFF	TGCGCCAGCAGTCAGATAGGGAGTCCGAACACTGAAGCTTTCTTT	NA	TRBV10-1	TRBJ1-1	NA
CASRGADYNEQFF	TGTGCCAGCAGGGGAGCCGATTACAATGAGCAGTTCTTC	NA	TRBV7-8	TRBJ2-1	NA
CASSPLPGLAGIRFNDEQYF	TGTGCCAGTAGTCCCCTTCCGGGACTAGCGGGAATACGATTCAACGACGAGCAGTACTTC	NA	TRBV19	TRBJ2-7	TRBD2
CASSLNSGSGANVLTF	TGCGCCAGCAGCTTGAACTCAGGCTCTGGGGCCAACGTCCTGACTTTC	NA	TRBV5-1	TRBJ2-6	NA
CASSSPRGANVLTF	TGTGCCAGCAGTTCCCCCCGTGGGGCCAACGTCCTGACTTTC	NA	TRBV27	TRBJ2-6	NA
CASSELAGGRETQYF	TGTGCCAGCAGTGAGCTAGCGGGAGGTAGGGAGACCCAGTACTTC	NA	TRBV28	TRBJ2-5	TRBD2
CASSSGQGGYYGYTF	TGTGCCAGCAGCTCGGGACAGGGGGGATACTATGGCTACACCTTC	once	TRBV5-4	TRBJ1-2	TRBD1
CASSSGGASEEQYF	TGCGCCAGCAGCTCCGGGGGGGCTTCGGAAGAGCAGTACTTC	NA	TRBV5-1	TRBJ2-7	TRBD2
CASSGGEGNQPQHF	TGTGCCAGCAGCGGAGGGGAGGGGAATCAGCCCCAGCATTTT	few	TRBV14	TRBJ1-5	NA
CASKGEETQYF	TGTGCCAGCAAAGGCGAGGAGACCCAGTACTTC	NA	TRBV27	TRBJ2-5	NA
CPSRSLAKNIQYF	TGCCCTTCACGCAGCTTAGCCAAAAACATTCAGTACTTC	NA	TRBV29-1	TRBJ2-4	NA
CASSIEVSRHNEQFF	TGTGCCAGTAGTATTGAGGTATCCAGACACAATGAGCAGTTCTTC	NA	TRBV19	TRBJ2-1	NA
CASSLSGQGGEKLFF	TGTGCCAGCAGCTTGTCAGGACAGGGTGGTGAAAAACTGTTTTTT	NA	TRBV5-4	TRBJ1-4	TRBD1
CASSLQRDTQYF	TGTGCCAGCAGCCTGCAGAGAGATACGCAGTATTTT	NA	TRBV6-8	TRBJ2-3	NA
CASSDNYGYTF	TGTGCCAGCAGCGACAACTATGGCTACACCTTC	once	TRBV7-2	TRBJ1-2	NA
CASSFRETQYF	TGTGCCAGCAGCTTTAGGGAGACCCAGTACTTC	NA	TRBV7-6	TRBJ2-5	NA